The 31 T cell receptor beta chains given below trace back to one sample, sequenced in a study of spatial heterogeneity in lung cancer. The time point denotes: sample taken at primary tumor resection. Sequencing of whole RNA from tumor, nontumor lung or frozen PBMC involved no sorting. TCRdb independently ran MiXCR on the 5' RACE reads; one entry per CDR3 protein. The profile covers some 38,000 distinct CDR3 sequences, with around 7% appearing a single time and 25% to 35% taken by the ten largest. Specimen: PBMCs, collected at surgery. The origin of the receptors is a male donor with early-stage non-small cell lung cancer.

At least ten counts were recorded for this clonotype. The rearrangement uses TRBV20-1 and TRBJ2-1, with TRBD2 identical over 7 bases. J gave up 9 bases and V 5 bases, and 28 bases lay outside the gene matches. There are 19 residues in the CDR3. The germline V gene has CDR1 DFQATT and CDR2 SNEGSKA (reference sequence). CDR3: CSAPTPPGAGAPRRGEQFF. DNA for the CDR3: TGCAGTGCTCCAACCCCTCCCGGGGCGGGAGCGCCCCGTCGGGGTGAGCAGTTCTTC.

This clonotype occurred a few times. This rearrangement joins TRBV4-3 to TRBJ1-1; 9 nucleotides agree with TRBD1. The ends lost 0 bases at V and 4 bases at J; junction bases unmatched: 3. The CDR3 covers 15 residues. Germline assignment: CDR1 LGHNA and CDR2 YSLEER. Here the CDR3 DNA reads TGCGCCAGCAGCCAAGACGGGACAGGGAGCACTGAAGCTTTCTTT. Protein: CASSQDGTGSTEAFF.

As to this clonotype: A much larger clone sits a single nucleotide away, making a read error possible. The gene calls are TRBV12-3 or TRBV12-4 and TRBJ2-1; 8 bases map to TRBD2. The CDR3 spans 13 residues. The DNA of the CDR3 is TGTACCAGCAGCCTTAGCGGGGAACCCAAGAGATACTTC. Translation gives CTSSLSGEPKRYF.

There are a few counts of this clonotype. V usage is TRBV12-3 or TRBV12-4 and J usage is TRBJ2-2, with a tentative D call TRBD1 (6 bases). V was cut by 5 bases and J by 3 bases, with 10 bases left in between. CDR3 length: 14 residues. CDR3 loop: CASSPRTDTGELFF. The CDR3 DNA sequence: TGTGCCAGCAGTCCACGGACAGACACCGGGGAGCTGTTTTTT.

This clonotype was seen repeatedly, ten times or more. This rearrangement joins TRBV20-1 to TRBJ1-6, with D unresolved. Germline assignment: CDR1 DFQATT and CDR2 SNEGSKA (reference sequence). The germline V and J ends were trimmed by 6 bases and 4 bases, with 13 bases remaining between them. The CDR3 runs to 14 residues. CDR3 protein: CSAPDGRYNSPLHF. The CDR3 DNA reads TGCAGTGCACCCGACGGGAGGTATAATTCACCCCTCCACTTT.

This clonotype appeared many times. The chain is built from TRBV20-1 and TRBJ1-5, with no clear D. The germline V gene encodes CDR1 DFQATT and CDR2 SNEGSKA (reference sequence). V lost 3 bases and J lost 3, with 12 bases in between. The CDR3 is 14 amino acids. The CDR3 nucleotides read TGCAGTGCTAGTCATACGGGAGTCAATCAGCCCCAGCATTTT. The encoded protein is CSASHTGVNQPQHF.

This clonotype was observed at least ten times. V gene TRBV21-1 combines with J gene TRBJ2-7; the D call of TRBD1 is as the table states it, not checked on the DNA. TRBV21-1 is deemed a pseudogene. The length of the CDR3 is 13 residues. DNA of the CDR3: TGTGCCAGCAGCAGACAGACACGGACCGAGCAGTACGTC. Translated, it gives CASSRQTRTEQYV.

The table lists this clonotype with many counts. This chain connects TRBV24-1 to TRBJ2-7; D not certain. The CDR3 is 11 amino acids. V lost 6 bases to trimming and J lost 1 base, with 3 bases between them. Germline CDR1 KGHDR, CDR2 SFDVKD. The CDR3 sequence: CATSPSYEQYV. The CDR3, as DNA: TGTGCCACCAGTCCTTCCTACGAGCAGTACGTC.

This clonotype has a count of ten or more. The CDR3 coding sequence is TGTGCCAGCAGTTCGGACGGAACTTCCTACGAGCAGTACTTC. Its protein is CASSSDGTSYEQYF. The chain uses TRBV12-3 or TRBV12-4 and TRBJ2-7; D call uncertain. The V end lost 4 bases, the J end lost 1 base, and 11 bases lay between the germline ends. The CDR3 is 14 residues long.

This clonotype showed up many times. V is TRBV6-2 or TRBV6-3 and J is TRBJ1-1; unclear D gene. CDR3 length: 15 amino acids. Trimming took 0 bases from V and 1 from J, leaving 9 bases between them. Germline loops: CDR1 MNHEY, CDR2 SVGEGT. The CDR3 DNA follows: TGTGCCAGCAGTTACTCTGGAGGGAAGAACACTGAAGCTTTCTTT. It specifies CASSYSGGKNTEAFF.

This clonotype was picked up many times. In DNA, the CDR3 is TGTGCCAGCTCCACGGACAGTTATGGCTACACCTTC. Protein product: CASSTDSYGYTF. This chain links TRBV7-9 with TRBJ1-2; D possibly corresponds to TRBD1 (6 bases). Germline V CDR1 and CDR2: SEHNR, FQNEAQ (reference sequence). Trimming took 8 bases from V and 5 from J, leaving 12 bases between them. The CDR3 has 12 amino acids.

Comments on this clonotype: This may be a read error, as it is one base from a much larger clone. V is TRBV2 and J is TRBJ2-7; no clear D. V was clipped by 4 bases and J by 7 bases, with 8 bases between them. Germline V gives CDR1 SNHLY, CDR2 FYNNEI. The CDR3 is 11 residues long. The CDR3 coding sequence is TGTGCCAGCAGTGGCCCTTGGGAGCAGTACTTC. It translates to CASSGPWEQYF.

The sample holds a few counts of this clonotype. The V and J genes are TRBV7-3 and TRBJ2-5; 10 bases align to TRBD1. This CDR3 is built from 19 residues. Per the germline V gene, CDR1 is SGHTA and CDR2 is FQGTGA. The V and J ends lost 3 bases and 2 bases, in that order; junction bases with no gene match: 15. The CDR3 loop is CASSLGRGQGRTIQETQYF. For the CDR3, the DNA is TGTGCCAGCAGCTTGGGTCGGGGACAGGGGCGAACAATTCAAGAGACCCAGTACTTC.

This clonotype was counted only a few times. The DNA of the CDR3 is TGCAGTGCTCCCCTGCGGGGGGATGAAAAACTGTTTTTT. Translated: CSAPLRGDEKLFF. J is TRBJ1-4 and V is TRBV20-1, with D possibly being TRBD1 (5 bases). Germline CDR1 reads DFQATT; CDR2 reads SNEGSKA (reference sequence). With 5 bases removed from V and 6 bases from J, the gap between germline ends came to 13 bases. The CDR3 extends over 13 amino acids.

This clonotype has more than one count but fewer than ten. The J gene is TRBJ1-4, the V gene TRBV20-1; 9 bases match TRBD1. The CDR3 loop spans 13 amino acids. Per the germline V gene, CDR1 is DFQATT and CDR2 is SNEGSKA (reference sequence). Germline trimming cut 6 bases from V and 4 bases from J; bases unmatched to any gene: 3. As DNA, the CDR3 is TGCAGTGCCAGGACAGGGGTTAATGAAAAACTGTTTTTT. Its protein is CSARTGVNEKLFF.

The rearrangement links TRBV18 to TRBJ1-1, with TRBD1 matching 9 bases. This CDR3 is built from 18 residues. The V and J ends lost 0 bases and 3 bases, in that order; junction bases with no gene match: 11. CDR1 is KGHSH, CDR2 LQKENI, per germline. In DNA, the CDR3 is TGTGCCAGCTCACCACCCCCGGGACAGGGAGCCCGGGACACTGAAGCTTTCTTT. Its translation is CASSPPPGQGARDTEAFF.

This clonotype was recorded many times. The chain carries TRBV7-9 and TRBJ2-5, with D possibly being TRBD2 (5 bases). Trimming shortened V by 1 base and J by 2 bases, and 14 bases separated the two germline ends. From germline, CDR1 is SEHNR and CDR2 FQNEAQ (reference sequence). CDR3 length: 16 amino acids. CDR3 coding DNA: TGTGCCAGCAGCTTAGGAGGGTCGGGGATACAAGAGACCCAGTACTTC. It translates to CASSLGGSGIQETQYF.

Many counts were recorded for this clonotype. This sequence joins TRBV28 and TRBJ1-4; D is unresolved. V was shortened by 6 bases and J by 8 bases, with 19 bases between the two germline ends. This CDR3 contains 15 residues. CDR1 MDHEN and CDR2 SYDVKM come from the germline V gene. CDR3 coding DNA: TGTGCCAGCAGCTATCACCTAGAACGTTGGGAAAAACTGTTTTTT. It is translated as CASSYHLERWEKLFF.

This clonotype was seen repeatedly, ten times or more. V is TRBV5-5 and J is TRBJ2-3, with 9 bases fitting TRBD2. There are 16 residues in the CDR3. The J segment lost 0 bases and the V segment lost 4 bases, leaving 6 bases of the junction unmatched. Germline-derived CDR1 and CDR2 are SGHKS and YYEKEE (reference sequence). The CDR3 protein is CASSPLAGASTDTQYF. CDR3 nucleotides: TGTGCCAGCAGCCCTTTAGCGGGAGCTAGCACAGATACGCAGTATTTT. The full variable domain, rest sourced from reference TRBV5-5 and TRBJ2-3, is DAGVTQSPTHLIKTRGQQVTLRCSPISGHKSVSWYQQVLGQGPQFIFQYYEKEERGRGNFPDRFSARQFPNYSSELNVNALLLGDSALYLCASSPLAGASTDTQYFGPGTRLTVL.

This chain links TRBV29-1 with TRBJ1-3; D gene unclear. Trimming left V 4 bases short and J 2 bases short, with 6 bases between. The CDR3 has 12 residues. Per germline, CDR1 SQVTM and CDR2 ANQGSEA. In nucleotides, the CDR3 is TGCAGCGTTGGAGATCCTGGAAACACCATATATTTT. Its translation is CSVGDPGNTIYF.

This clonotype was counted at least ten times. This sequence joins TRBV20-1 and TRBJ2-1; the D call may be TRBD1 or TRBD2 (5 bases each). Germline V gene data show CDR1 as DFQATT and CDR2 as SNEGSKA (reference sequence). V was shortened by 3 bases and J by 9 bases, with 12 bases between the two germline ends. This CDR3 is 12 amino acids long. The CDR3 region is CSARRVQGEQFF. The CDR3 nucleotides read TGCAGTGCTAGGAGGGTGCAGGGTGAGCAGTTCTTC.

This chain links TRBV4-2 with TRBJ2-1, with a possible D match to TRBD2 (6 bases). Germline V gene sequence: CDR1 LGHNA, CDR2 YNFKEQ. The length of the CDR3 is 15 residues. Trimming shortened V by 0 bases and J by 9 bases, and 15 bases separated the two germline ends. CDR3 loop: CASSQDVSSSGEQFF. In nucleotides, the CDR3 is TGTGCCAGCAGCCAAGATGTCTCAAGTAGCGGTGAGCAGTTCTTC.

This clonotype was seen a few times. V and J are TRBV20-1 and TRBJ2-1, with D unclear. With 2 bases removed from V and 5 bases from J, the gap between germline ends came to 16 bases. Germline lookup yields CDR1 DFQATT and CDR2 SNEGSKA (reference sequence). The CDR3 has 15 amino acids. The CDR3 loop reads CSARLWGSDHNEQFF. DNA of the CDR3: TGCAGTGCTAGATTGTGGGGTTCGGACCACAATGAGCAGTTCTTC.

Only a few counts were recorded for this clonotype. V gene TRBV15 combines with J gene TRBJ1-2; D remains unclear. The CDR3 has 16 residues. The ends were cut back, 0 bases at V and 4 bases at J, with 15 bases in the middle. Germline CDR1 reads LNHNV; CDR2 reads YYDKDF (reference sequence). In DNA form, the CDR3 reads TGTGCCACCAGCAGAGATCGCCCGGGAAGGGTCTATGGCTACACCTTC. It translates to CATSRDRPGRVYGYTF. Combining the CDR3 with reference TRBV15 and TRBJ1-2 gives the whole variable domain DAMVIQNPRYQVTQFGKPVTLSCSQTLNHNVMYWYQQKSSQAPKLLFHYYDKDFNNEADTPDNFQSRRPNTSFCFLDIRSPGLGDTAMYLCATSRDRPGRVYGYTFGSGTRLTVV.

The sample holds many counts of this clonotype. The chain has TRBV18 and TRBJ2-7; 9 positions match TRBD1. The trim removed 3 bases at V and 5 bases at J, leaving 5 bases unmatched. Looked up from germline, CDR1 is KGHSH and CDR2 is LQKENI. There are 14 residues in the CDR3. The CDR3 loop reads CASSPGTGYHEQYF. CDR3 coding DNA: TGTGCCAGCTCACCCGGGACAGGGTACCACGAGCAGTACTTC.

This clonotype occurred many times. This rearrangement joins TRBV4-3 to TRBJ2-2; a possible D gene is TRBD1 (5 bases). The CDR3 runs 13 residues. Germline V gene data show CDR1 as LGHNA and CDR2 as YSLEER. Trimming removed 2 bases at V and 7 bases at J, with 8 bases between. The CDR3 sequence: CASSQQRGGELFF. CDR3 DNA: TGCGCCAGCAGCCAACAAAGGGGCGGGGAGCTGTTTTTT.

This clonotype was picked up many times. The rearrangement uses TRBV7-2 and TRBJ2-5; 9 bases fit TRBD2. Germline-derived CDR1 and CDR2 are SGHTA and FQGNSA. Trimming took 3 bases from V and 7 from J; bases not matched to a gene: 6. CDR3 length equals 14 residues. This CDR3 reads CASSLGREGRTQYF. The DNA for the CDR3 is TGTGCCAGCAGCTTGGGGCGGGAGGGACGGACCCAGTACTTC.

This clonotype has only a few counts. This chain links TRBV7-3 with TRBJ2-3; D not certain. Looked up from germline, CDR1 is SGHTA and CDR2 is FQGTGA. V gave up 4 bases and J gave up 4 bases, with 9 bases separating them. This CDR3 comprises 13 residues. CDR3 coding DNA: TGTGCCAGCAGCTCCGTATATTCAGATACGCAGTATTTT. Translating gives CASSSVYSDTQYF.

This chain uses TRBV12-3 or TRBV12-4 with TRBJ2-2; 11 bases are shared with TRBD1. The CDR3 runs 16 residues. The ends lost 5 bases at V and 2 bases at J; junction bases unmatched: 4. DNA for the CDR3: TGTGCCAGCAGTCTCGGACAGGGGGCAAACACCGGGGAGCTGTTTTTT. It yields the protein CASSLGQGANTGELFF.

In this sample, this clonotype turned up once. J is TRBJ1-4 and V is TRBV4-1, with D maybe TRBD1 (5 bases). V was trimmed by 2 bases and J by 11 bases, leaving 18 bases between them. CDR1 is MGHRA, CDR2 YSYEKL, per germline. The length of the CDR3 is 15 residues. CDR3 in amino acids: CASSQKIEGLRKLFF. The CDR3 nucleotides read TGCGCCAGCAGCCAAAAGATTGAGGGACTCAGGAAACTGTTTTTT.

This clonotype was detected many times. The chain is built from TRBV25-1 and TRBJ1-4, with D perhaps matching TRBD1 (5 bases). V shed 3 bases and J shed 8 bases, with 16 bases lying between them. Germline V gene sequence: CDR1 MGHDK, CDR2 SYGVNS. The CDR3 covers 15 residues. CDR3 in amino acids: CASSDTGGFGEKLFF. The CDR3 region has the DNA TGTGCCAGCAGTGATACCGGGGGTTTCGGCGAAAAACTGTTTTTT.